The entry that follows covers one T cell receptor beta chain sequence. Its antigen is unidentified. The data belong to a study of cytomegalovirus exposure and HLA in healthy donors. Broader study findings: Associated with cytomegalovirus, according to the listing, were around 170 TCR beta chains.

13 Jbeta primers and 60 Vbeta primers were used for the PCR. This table comes from immunoSEQ multiplex PCR, and its TCRdb copy is limited to in-frame clones, with some not included. This sample has 100,000 to 150,000 clones; around three quarters occur once, and the top ten carry over 5.5%. The specimen was PBMCs. This sequence originates from a woman in her thirties or forties in good health and CMV-seronegative.

The CDR3 coding sequence is TGTGCCACCACAGACAGCCTCAATCAGCCCCAGCATTTT. Translating gives CATTDSLNQPQHF. The V and J genes are TRBV6-1 and TRBJ1-5, with a weak D call TRBD1 (5 bases). The CDR3 runs 13 residues. Germline-derived CDR1 and CDR2 are MNHNS and SASEGT. With 10 bases removed from V and 3 bases from J, the gap between germline ends came to 13 bases.